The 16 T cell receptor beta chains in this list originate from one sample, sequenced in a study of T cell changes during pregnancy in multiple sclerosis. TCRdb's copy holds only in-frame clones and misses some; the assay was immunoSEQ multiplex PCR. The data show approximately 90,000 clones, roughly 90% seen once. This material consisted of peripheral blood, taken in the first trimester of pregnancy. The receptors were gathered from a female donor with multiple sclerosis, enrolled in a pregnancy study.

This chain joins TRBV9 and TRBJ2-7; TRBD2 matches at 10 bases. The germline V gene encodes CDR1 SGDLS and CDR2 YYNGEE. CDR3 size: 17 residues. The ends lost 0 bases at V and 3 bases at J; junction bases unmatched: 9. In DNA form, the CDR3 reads TGTGCCAGCAGCGTAGAAGGAACTAGCGGGACGGACTACGAGCAGTACTTC. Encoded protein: CASSVEGTSGTDYEQYF.

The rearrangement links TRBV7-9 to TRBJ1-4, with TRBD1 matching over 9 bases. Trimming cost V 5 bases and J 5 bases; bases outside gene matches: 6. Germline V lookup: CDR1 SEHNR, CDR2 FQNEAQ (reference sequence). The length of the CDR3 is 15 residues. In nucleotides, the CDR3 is TGTGCCAGCAGCCGGGGACAGGGATTAAATGAAAAACTGTTTTTT. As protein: CASSRGQGLNEKLFF.

The CDR3 DNA reads as TGTGCCTGGAGTGTACTGGGGCGGGAGACCCAGTACTTC. Residues: CAWSVLGRETQYF. V gene TRBV30 combines with J gene TRBJ2-5; a possible D gene is TRBD1 (5 bases). The V gene lost 0 bases and the J gene lost 5 bases, with 10 bases spanning the gap. The CDR3 runs 13 residues. Germline CDR1 GTSNPN, CDR2 SVGIG (reference sequence).

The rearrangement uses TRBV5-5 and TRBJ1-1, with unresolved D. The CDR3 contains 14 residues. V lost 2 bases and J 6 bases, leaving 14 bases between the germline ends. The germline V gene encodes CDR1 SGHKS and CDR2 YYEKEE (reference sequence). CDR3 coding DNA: TGTGCCAGCAGCTTCAACAGTCGACAAGCTGAAGCTTTCTTT. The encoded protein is CASSFNSRQAEAFF.

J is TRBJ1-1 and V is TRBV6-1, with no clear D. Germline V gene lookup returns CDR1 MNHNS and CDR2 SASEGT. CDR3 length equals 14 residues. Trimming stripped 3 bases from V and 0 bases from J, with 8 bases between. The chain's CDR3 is CASSEPGMNTEAFF. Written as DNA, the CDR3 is TGTGCCAGCAGTGAGCCAGGCATGAACACTGAAGCTTTCTTT.

CDR3 amino acids: CASSPDRVQPQHF. In nucleotides, the CDR3 is TGTGCCAGCAGCCCCGACAGGGTCCAGCCCCAGCATTTT. V and J are TRBV7-2 and TRBJ1-5; 7 nucleotides match TRBD1. V lost 5 bases to trimming and J lost 7 bases; unmatched junction nucleotides: 5. CDR3 length: 13 amino acids. Germline loops: CDR1 SGHTA, CDR2 FQGNSA.

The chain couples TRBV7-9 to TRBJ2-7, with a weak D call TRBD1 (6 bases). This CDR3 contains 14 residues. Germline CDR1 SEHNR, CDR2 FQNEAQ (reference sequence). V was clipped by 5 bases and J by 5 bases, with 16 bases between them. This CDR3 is CASSPRGGSNEQYF. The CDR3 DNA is TGTGCCAGCAGCCCCAGAGGGGGTTCAAACGAGCAGTACTTC. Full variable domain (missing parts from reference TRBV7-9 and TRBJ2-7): DTGVSQNPRHKITKRGQNVTFRCDPISEHNRLYWYRQTLGQGPEFLTYFQNEAQLEKSRLLSDRFSAERPKGSFSTLEIQRTEQGDSAMYLCASSPRGGSNEQYFGPGTRLTVT.

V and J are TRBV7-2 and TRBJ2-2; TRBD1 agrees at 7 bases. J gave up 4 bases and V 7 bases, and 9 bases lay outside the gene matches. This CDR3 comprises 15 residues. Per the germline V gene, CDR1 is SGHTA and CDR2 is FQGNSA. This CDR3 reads CASTKGGGTTGELFF. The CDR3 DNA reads TGTGCCAGCACCAAAGGGGGCGGCACCACCGGGGAGCTGTTTTTT.

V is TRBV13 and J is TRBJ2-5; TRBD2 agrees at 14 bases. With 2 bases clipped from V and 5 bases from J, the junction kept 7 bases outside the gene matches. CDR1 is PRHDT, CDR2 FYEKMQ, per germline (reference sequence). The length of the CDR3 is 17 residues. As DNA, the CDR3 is TGTGCCAGCAGCTTATTGACTAGCGGGGGGGCATTGGAGACCCAGTACTTC. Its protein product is CASSLLTSGGALETQYF.

The CDR3 DNA reads TGTGCCAGCAGTCCTAACGGACTAGCGTATGGGGAGACCCAGTACTTC. Amino acid sequence: CASSPNGLAYGETQYF. The chain recombines TRBV27 with TRBJ2-5, with TRBD2 matching over 9 bases. V dropped 5 bases and J dropped 5; count of bases not matched to a gene: 12. CDR1 and CDR2 from the germline V gene are MNHEY and SMNVEV (reference sequence). The CDR3 has 16 residues.

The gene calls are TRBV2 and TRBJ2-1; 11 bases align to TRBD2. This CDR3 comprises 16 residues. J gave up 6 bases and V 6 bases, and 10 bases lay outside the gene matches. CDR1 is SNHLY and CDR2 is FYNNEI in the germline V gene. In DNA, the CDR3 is TGTGCCAGCAGCCTCAATAGCGGGAGGGCCTCCAATGAGCAGTTCTTC. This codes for CASSLNSGRASNEQFF.

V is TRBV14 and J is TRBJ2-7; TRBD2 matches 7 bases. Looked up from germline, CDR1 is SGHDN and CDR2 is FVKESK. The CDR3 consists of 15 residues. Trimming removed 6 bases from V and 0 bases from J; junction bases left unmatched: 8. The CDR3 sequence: CASSDYGTNSYEQYF. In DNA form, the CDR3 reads TGTGCCAGCAGTGATTATGGGACTAACTCCTACGAGCAGTACTTC.

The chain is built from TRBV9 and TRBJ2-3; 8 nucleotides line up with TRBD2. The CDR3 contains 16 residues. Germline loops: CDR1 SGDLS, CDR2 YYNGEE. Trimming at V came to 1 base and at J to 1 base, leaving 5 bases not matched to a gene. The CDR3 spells CASSVWGGGRTDTQYF. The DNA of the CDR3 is TGTGCCAGCAGCGTATGGGGCGGGGGGCGCACAGATACGCAGTATTTT.

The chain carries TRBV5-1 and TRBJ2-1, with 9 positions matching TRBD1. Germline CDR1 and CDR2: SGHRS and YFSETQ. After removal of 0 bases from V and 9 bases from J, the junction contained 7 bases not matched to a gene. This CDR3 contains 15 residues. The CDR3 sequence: CASSLAKQGAAEQFF. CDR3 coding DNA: TGCGCCAGCAGCTTGGCCAAACAGGGGGCCGCTGAGCAGTTCTTC.

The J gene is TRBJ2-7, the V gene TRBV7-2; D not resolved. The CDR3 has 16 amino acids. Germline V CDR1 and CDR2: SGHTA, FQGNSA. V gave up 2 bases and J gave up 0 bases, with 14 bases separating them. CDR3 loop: CASSLFGTESSYEQYF. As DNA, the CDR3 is TGTGCCAGCAGCTTATTCGGTACAGAGAGCTCCTACGAGCAGTACTTC.

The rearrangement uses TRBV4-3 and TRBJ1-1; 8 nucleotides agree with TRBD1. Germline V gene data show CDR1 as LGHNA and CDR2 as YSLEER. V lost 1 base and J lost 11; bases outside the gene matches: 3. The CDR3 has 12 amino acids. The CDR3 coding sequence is TGCGCCAGCAGCCAAGGGACAGGGAATGCTTTCTTT. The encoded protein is CASSQGTGNAFF.